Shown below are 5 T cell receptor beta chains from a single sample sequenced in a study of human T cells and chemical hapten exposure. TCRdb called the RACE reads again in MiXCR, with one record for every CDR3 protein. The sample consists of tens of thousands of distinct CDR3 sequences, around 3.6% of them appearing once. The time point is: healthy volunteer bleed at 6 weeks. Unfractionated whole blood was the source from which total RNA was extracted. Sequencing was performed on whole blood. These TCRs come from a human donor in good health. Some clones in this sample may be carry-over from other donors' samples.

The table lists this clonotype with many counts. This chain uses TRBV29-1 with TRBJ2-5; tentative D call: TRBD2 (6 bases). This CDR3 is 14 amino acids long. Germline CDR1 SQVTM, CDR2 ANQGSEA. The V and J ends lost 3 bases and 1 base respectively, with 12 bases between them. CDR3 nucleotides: TGCAGCGTTGACCCAGTAGCGGCCCAAGAGACCCAGTACTTC. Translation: CSVDPVAAQETQYF.

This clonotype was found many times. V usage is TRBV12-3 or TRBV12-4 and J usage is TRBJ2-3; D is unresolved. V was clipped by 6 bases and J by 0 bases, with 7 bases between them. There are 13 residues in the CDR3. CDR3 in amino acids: CASRTASTDTQYF. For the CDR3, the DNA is TGTGCCAGCAGGACGGCTAGCACAGATACGCAGTATTTT.

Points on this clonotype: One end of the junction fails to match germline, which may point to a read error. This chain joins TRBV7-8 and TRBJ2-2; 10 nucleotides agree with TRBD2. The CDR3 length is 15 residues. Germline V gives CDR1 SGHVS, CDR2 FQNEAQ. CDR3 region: CASSISGGNTGKLFF. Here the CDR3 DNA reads TGTGCCAGCAGCATTAGCGGGGGGAACACCGGGAAGCTGTTTTTT. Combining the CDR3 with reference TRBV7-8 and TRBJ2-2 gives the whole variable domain GAGVSQSPRYKVAKRGQDVALRCDPISGHVSLFWYQQALGQGPEFLTYFQNEAQLDKSGLPSDRFFAERPEGSVSTLKIQRTQQEDSAVYLCASSISGGNTGKLFFGEGSRLTVL.

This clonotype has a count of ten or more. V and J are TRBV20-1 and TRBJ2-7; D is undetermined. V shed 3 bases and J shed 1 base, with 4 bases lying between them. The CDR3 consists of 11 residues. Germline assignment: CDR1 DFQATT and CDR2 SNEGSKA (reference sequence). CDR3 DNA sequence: TGCAGTGCTAGGAAGTCCTACGAGCAGTACTTC. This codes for CSARKSYEQYF.

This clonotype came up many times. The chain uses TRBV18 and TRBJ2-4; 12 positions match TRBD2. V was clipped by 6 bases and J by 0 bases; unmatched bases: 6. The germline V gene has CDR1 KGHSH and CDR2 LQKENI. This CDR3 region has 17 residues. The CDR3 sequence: CASSPTTSGRAKNIQYF. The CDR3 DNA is TGTGCCAGCTCGCCCACGACTAGCGGGAGAGCCAAAAACATTCAGTACTTC.